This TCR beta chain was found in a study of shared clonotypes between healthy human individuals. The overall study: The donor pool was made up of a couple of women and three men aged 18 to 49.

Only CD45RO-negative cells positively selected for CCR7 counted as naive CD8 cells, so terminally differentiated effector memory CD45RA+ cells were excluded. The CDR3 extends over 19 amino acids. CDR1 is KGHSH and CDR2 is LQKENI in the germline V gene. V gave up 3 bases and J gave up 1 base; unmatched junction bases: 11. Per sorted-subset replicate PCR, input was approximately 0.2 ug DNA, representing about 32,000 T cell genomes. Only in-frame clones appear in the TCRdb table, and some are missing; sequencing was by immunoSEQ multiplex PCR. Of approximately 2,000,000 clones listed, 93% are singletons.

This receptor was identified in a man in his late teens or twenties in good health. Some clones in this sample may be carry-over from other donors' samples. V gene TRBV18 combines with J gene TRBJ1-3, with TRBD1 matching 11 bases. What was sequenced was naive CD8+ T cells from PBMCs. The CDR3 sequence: CASSPSGQDRGHSGNTIYF. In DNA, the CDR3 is TGTGCCAGCTCACCGTCAGGCCAGGACAGGGGGCATTCTGGAAACACCATATATTTT.